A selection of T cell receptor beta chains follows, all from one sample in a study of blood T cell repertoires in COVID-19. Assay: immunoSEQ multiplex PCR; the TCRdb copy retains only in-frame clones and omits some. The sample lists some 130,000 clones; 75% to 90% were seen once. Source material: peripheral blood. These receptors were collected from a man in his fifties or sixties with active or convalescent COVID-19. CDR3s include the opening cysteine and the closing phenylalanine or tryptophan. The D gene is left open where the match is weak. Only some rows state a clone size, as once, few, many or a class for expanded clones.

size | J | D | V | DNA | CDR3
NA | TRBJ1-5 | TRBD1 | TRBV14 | TGTGCCAGCAGCCAATCCTTATCCGCCCGGGACAGAAGCAATCAGCCCCAGCATTTT | CASSQSLSARDRSNQPQHF
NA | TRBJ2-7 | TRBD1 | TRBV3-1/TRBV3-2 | TGTGCCAGCAGCGAGATCCTCCAGGGGGCTTACGAGCAGTACTTC | CASSEILQGAYEQYF
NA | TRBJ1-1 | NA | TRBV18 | TGTGCCAGCTCATCCCCCGGGGTCCAGGTTGGGGGGGCTGAAGCTTTCTTT | CASSSPGVQVGGAEAFF
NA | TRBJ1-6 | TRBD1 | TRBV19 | TGTGCCAGTAGTCCCCGGACAGGCGTTAATTCACCCCTCCACTTT | CASSPRTGVNSPLHF
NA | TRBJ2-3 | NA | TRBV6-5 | TGTGCCAGCAGTCTCATAGCGGAAGGCACAGATACGCAGTATTTT | CASSLIAEGTDTQYF
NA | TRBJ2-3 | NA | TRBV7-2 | TGTGCCAGCAGCTTCCTCGGGGGTGCCACAGATACGCAGTATTTT | CASSFLGGATDTQYF
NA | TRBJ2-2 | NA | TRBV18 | TGTGCCAGCTCACCACCGCGAGGGAGCACCGGGGAGCTGTTTTTT | CASSPPRGSTGELFF
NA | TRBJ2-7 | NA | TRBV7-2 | TGTGCCAGCAGTCGGGACGGGGGCTACGAGCAGTACTTC | CASSRDGGYEQYF
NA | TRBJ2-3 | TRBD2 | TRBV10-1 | TGCGCCAGCAGTGTCAGCGGGGGGGCCAAAGATACGCAGTATTTT | CASSVSGGAKDTQYF
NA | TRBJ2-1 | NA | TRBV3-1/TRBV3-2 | TGTGCCAGCAGCCAGACAGAGACCTACAATGAGCAGTTCTTC | CASSQTETYNEQFF
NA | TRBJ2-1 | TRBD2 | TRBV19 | TGTGCCAGTAGTGGGGGACTAGCGGGAGAGGCCTACAATGAGCAGTTCTTC | CASSGGLAGEAYNEQFF
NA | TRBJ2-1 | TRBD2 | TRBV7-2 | TGTGCCAGCAGCTTAGATGGGGGGGGACCCTACAATGAGCAGTTCTTC | CASSLDGGGPYNEQFF
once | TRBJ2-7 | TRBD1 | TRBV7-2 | TGTGCCAGCAGCCTAGAAGGGGGCGCGATCTACGAGCAGTACTTC | CASSLEGGAIYEQYF
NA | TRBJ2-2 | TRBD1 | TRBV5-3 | TGTGCCGGGCTCCAGGGGGTGGCAGGGAGTAGGACCGGGGAGCTGTTTTTT | CAGLQGVAGSRTGELFF
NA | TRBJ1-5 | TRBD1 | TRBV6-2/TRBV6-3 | TGTGCCAGCAGCCCCGACAGGGGGCCGTATCAGCCCCAGCATTTT | CASSPDRGPYQPQHF
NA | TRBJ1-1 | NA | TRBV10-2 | TGCGCCAGCAGCTTAGGGGACACTGAAGCTTTCTTT | CASSLGDTEAFF
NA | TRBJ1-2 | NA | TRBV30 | TGTGCCTGGAGTCAGCGGACAGAAAATGGCTACACCTTC | CAWSQRTENGYTF
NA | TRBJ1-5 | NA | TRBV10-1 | TGCGCCAGCAGTAAAGAGGGTGGTCAGCCCCAGCATTTT | CASSKEGGQPQHF
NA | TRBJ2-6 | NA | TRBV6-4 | TGTGCCAGCAGTGACCGGGACAGGGCCAACGTCCTGACTTTC | CASSDRDRANVLTF
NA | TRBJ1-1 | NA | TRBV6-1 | TGTGCCAGCAGTGAAGCGCAATTCAGGGCGGCTTTCTTT | CASSEAQFRAAFF
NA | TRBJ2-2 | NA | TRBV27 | TGTGCCAGCAGTTTAGGGCCGGGGATCTTGAACACCGGGGAGCTGTTTTTT | CASSLGPGILNTGELFF
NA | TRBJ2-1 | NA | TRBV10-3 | TGTGCCATCAGTGATCTTACAGGGTGGTTCTTC | CAISDLTGWFF
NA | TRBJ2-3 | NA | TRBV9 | TGTGCCAGCAGCTTATTGGGACTTTCTACGCAGTATTTT | CASSLLGLSTQYF
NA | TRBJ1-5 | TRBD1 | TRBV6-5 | TGTGCCAGCAGAGGACAGGGCGGCCAGCCCCAGCATTTT | CASRGQGGQPQHF
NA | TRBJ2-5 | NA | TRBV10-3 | TGTGCCATCAGCCTAGTAGGCTTGGAGACCCAGTACTTC | CAISLVGLETQYF
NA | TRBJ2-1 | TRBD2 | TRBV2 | TGTGCCACCGGACTAGCGGTCTCCTACAATGAGCAGTTCTTC | CATGLAVSYNEQFF
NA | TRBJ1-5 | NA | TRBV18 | TGTGCCAGCTCACCGACCGGGATACAAAATCAGCCCCAGCATTTT | CASSPTGIQNQPQHF
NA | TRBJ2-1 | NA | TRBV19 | TGTGCCAGTAGTAAGGATCTAGCTGTCCTCTTC | CASSKDLAVLF
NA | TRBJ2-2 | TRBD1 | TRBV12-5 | TGTGCTAGTGGTCTGGGGACGGGGACAGGGGGAAACACCGGGGAGCTGTTTTTT | CASGLGTGTGGNTGELFF
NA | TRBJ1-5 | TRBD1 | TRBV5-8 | TGTGCCAGCAGCTCGGGACAGGGTGGACGCAATCAGCCCCAGCATTTT | CASSSGQGGRNQPQHF
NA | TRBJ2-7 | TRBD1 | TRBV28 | TGTGCCAGCAGCGGACAGGGACCCTACGAGCAGTACTTC | CASSGQGPYEQYF
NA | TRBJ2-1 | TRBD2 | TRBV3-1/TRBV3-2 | TGTGCCAGCAGCCAAGCCCTACTAGCGGGTTTCTACAATGAGCAGTTCTTC | CASSQALLAGFYNEQFF
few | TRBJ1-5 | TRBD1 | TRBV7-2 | TGTGCCAGCAGCTCGGGACAGGGGTACCAGCCCCAGCATTTT | CASSSGQGYQPQHF
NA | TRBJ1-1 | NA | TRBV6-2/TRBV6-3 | TGTGCCAGCAGTTGGGACAACACAGAAGCTTTCTTT | CASSWDNTEAFF
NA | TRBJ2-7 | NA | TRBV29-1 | TGCAGCGTACGTGGGGGCTCCTCCGAGCAGTACTTC | CSVRGGSSEQYF
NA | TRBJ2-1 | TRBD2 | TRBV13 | TGTGCCAGCAGCTTACGGCGGGAGTCCTCCTACAATGAGCAGTTCTTC | CASSLRRESSYNEQFF
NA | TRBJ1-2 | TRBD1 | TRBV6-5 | TGTGCCAGCAGTTCAGGGGGCCCCTATGGCTACACCTTC | CASSSGGPYGYTF
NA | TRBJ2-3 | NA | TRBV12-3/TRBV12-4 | TGTGCCAGCAGTTCCAGGGCCCCAGATACGCAGTATTTT | CASSSRAPDTQYF
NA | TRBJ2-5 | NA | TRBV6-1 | TGTGCCAGCAGTGACCTAGGAAGAGAGACCCAGTACTTC | CASSDLGRETQYF
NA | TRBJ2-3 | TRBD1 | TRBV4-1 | TGCGCCAGCAGCCAGGCGGACAGGGGTCGCACAGATACGCAGTATTTT | CASSQADRGRTDTQYF
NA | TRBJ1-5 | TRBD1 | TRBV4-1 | TGCGCCAGCAGCCAACAAACAGGGGATCAGCCCCAGCATTTT | CASSQQTGDQPQHF
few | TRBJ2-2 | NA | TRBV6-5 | TGTGCCAGCAGTTACTCGCAGGTACCCGGGGAGCTGTTTTTT | CASSYSQVPGELFF
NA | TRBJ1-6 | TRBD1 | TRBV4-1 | TGCGCCAGCAGCCACCCGGGACAGGGATATTCACCCCTCCACTTT | CASSHPGQGYSPLHF
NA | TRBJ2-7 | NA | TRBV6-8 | TGTGCCAGCAGTCTCTACATGAGAGGGGAGCAGTACTTC | CASSLYMRGEQYF
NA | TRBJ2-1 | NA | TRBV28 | TGTGCCAGCAACTCTAGAAACTCCAATGAGCAGTTCTTC | CASNSRNSNEQFF
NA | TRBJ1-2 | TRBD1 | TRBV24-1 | TGTGCCACCAGTGACCCCCCCGGACAGGCCTACACCTTC | CATSDPPGQAYTF
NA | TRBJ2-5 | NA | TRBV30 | TGTGCCTGGACTCGGGTAAAAGAGACCCAGTACTTC | CAWTRVKETQYF
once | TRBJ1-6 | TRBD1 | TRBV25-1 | TGTGCCAGCAGTGTACCGGGACAGGGGAATTCACCCCTCCACTTT | CASSVPGQGNSPLHF
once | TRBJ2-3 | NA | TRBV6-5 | TGTGCCAGCAGTTTATCAGCGGCCAACACAGATACGCAGTATTTT | CASSLSAANTDTQYF
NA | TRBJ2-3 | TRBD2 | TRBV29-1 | TGCAGCGCATTTGGACGGGGAGGGACGGATACGCAGTATTTT | CSAFGRGGTDTQYF